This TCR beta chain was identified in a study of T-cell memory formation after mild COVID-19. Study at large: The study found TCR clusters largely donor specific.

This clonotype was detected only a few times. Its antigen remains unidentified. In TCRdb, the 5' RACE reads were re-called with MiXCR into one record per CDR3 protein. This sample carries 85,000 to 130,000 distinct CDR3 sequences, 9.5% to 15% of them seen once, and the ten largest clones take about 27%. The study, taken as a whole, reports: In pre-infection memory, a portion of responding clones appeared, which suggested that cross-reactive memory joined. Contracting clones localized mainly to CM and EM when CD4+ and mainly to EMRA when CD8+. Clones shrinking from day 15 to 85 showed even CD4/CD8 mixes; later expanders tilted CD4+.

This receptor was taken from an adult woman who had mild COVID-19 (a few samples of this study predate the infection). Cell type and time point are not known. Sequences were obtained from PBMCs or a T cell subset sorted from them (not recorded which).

The CDR3: CASSIQSETGELFF. CDR3 nucleotides: TGCGCCAGCAGCATCCAGAGCGAGACCGGGGAGCTGTTTTTT. This sequence joins TRBV5-1 and TRBJ2-2; D gene unclear. Germline loops: CDR1 SGHRS, CDR2 YFSETQ. The germline V and J ends were trimmed by 4 bases and 5 bases, with 12 bases remaining between them. This CDR3 region has 14 residues. Full variable domain (remainder filled in from reference TRBV5-1 and TRBJ2-2): KAGVTQTPRYLIKTRGQQVTLSCSPISGHRSVSWYQQTPGQGLQFLFEYFSETQRNKGNFPGRFSGRQFSNSRSEMNVSTLELGDSALYLCASSIQSETGELFFGEGSRLTVL.